These T cell receptor beta chains were read from a single sample in a study of cytotoxic CD8 clonotypes in ibrutinib-treated CLL. Clones were sequenced by immunoSEQ multiplex PCR, and TCRdb holds only the in-frame ones, with some missing. Among roughly 97,000 clones listed, around 73% were seen once. Sequenced here: PBMCs, sampled after 12 months of ibrutinib treatment. The receptors stem from a human donor with chronic lymphocytic leukemia. The CDR3 runs from the conserved cysteine through the conserved F or W. D genes are given only for firm matches. The size field is filled for only some rows; it gives once, few, many or a size class.

D | J | V | size | CDR3 | DNA
- | TRBJ2-5 | TRBV29-1 | - | CSGFEGGETQYF | TGCAGCGGGTTCGAGGGGGGAGAGACCCAGTACTTC
TRBD2 | TRBJ2-2 | TRBV7-2 | - | CASSAGTSGLNTGELFF | TGTGCCAGCAGCGCAGGGACTAGCGGGTTAAACACCGGGGAGCTGTTTTTT
- | TRBJ2-5 | TRBV4-2 | - | CASSLLEVQYF | TGTGCCAGCAGCCTTCTTGAGGTCCAGTACTTC
- | TRBJ1-5 | TRBV27 | - | CASRSLGTAFFDQPQHF | TGTGCCAGCCGGTCGTTGGGGACCGCTTTCTTCGATCAGCCCCAGCATTTT
- | TRBJ2-5 | TRBV13 | - | CASSSTGRQETQYF | TGTGCCAGCAGCTCGACAGGAAGACAAGAGACCCAGTACTTC
- | TRBJ1-3 | TRBV9 | - | CASSVGRDSGNTIYF | TGTGCCAGCAGCGTGGGCAGAGACTCTGGAAACACCATATATTTT
- | TRBJ1-2 | TRBV5-8 | - | CASSLRSYYGYTF | TGTGCCAGCAGCTTGCGCAGCTACTATGGCTACACCTTC
TRBD2 | TRBJ2-3 | TRBV2 | - | CASSGTSGGKPSTDTQYF | TGTGCCAGCAGTGGTACTAGCGGGGGGAAACCTAGCACAGATACGCAGTATTTT
- | TRBJ2-7 | TRBV4-2 | few | CASSQAQGVGEQYF | TGTGCCAGCAGCCAAGCTCAGGGTGTAGGCGAGCAGTACTTC
- | TRBJ1-5 | TRBV5-6 | - | CASSLGYGGSNQPQHF | TGTGCCAGCAGCTTGGGATACGGGGGAAGCAATCAGCCCCAGCATTTT
- | TRBJ2-7 | TRBV7-3 | - | CASSPVPDPYEQYF | TGTGCCAGCAGCCCCGTACCTGACCCCTACGAGCAGTACTTC
- | TRBJ1-1 | TRBV10-3 | - | CAISEEYAQEAFF | TGTGCCATCAGTGAGGAATATGCACAGGAAGCTTTCTTT
- | TRBJ2-3 | TRBV7-3 | - | CASSLRRYGDTQYF | TGTGCCAGCAGCTTAAGGCGCTACGGGGATACGCAGTATTTT
- | TRBJ2-5 | TRBV6-1 | - | CASSGLFPSQETQYF | TGTGCCAGCAGTGGGCTCTTCCCATCCCAAGAGACCCAGTACTTC
TRBD2 | TRBJ2-7 | TRBV7-2 | - | CASSSTSGGAHEQYF | TGTGCCAGCAGCTCGACTAGCGGGGGGGCGCACGAGCAGTACTTC
TRBD2 | TRBJ2-3 | TRBV6-5 | - | CASSYSMWTSGGTQYF | TGTGCCAGCAGTTACTCGATGTGGACTAGCGGGGGTACGCAGTATTTT
- | TRBJ2-7 | TRBV27 | few | CASSWDGRPYEQYF | TGTGCCAGCAGCTGGGACGGACGGCCGTACGAGCAGTACTTC
- | TRBJ2-1 | TRBV7-3 | - | CASSSERYNEQFF | TGTGCCAGCAGCTCCGAGCGCTACAATGAGCAGTTCTTC
- | TRBJ2-7 | TRBV11-2 | - | CASSVVQLDEQYF | TGTGCCAGCAGCGTCGTCCAGCTTGACGAGCAGTACTTC
- | TRBJ2-7 | TRBV18 | - | CASSPGGYLSYEQYF | TGTGCCAGCTCACCAGGGGGATACCTCTCCTACGAGCAGTACTTC
- | TRBJ2-7 | TRBV6-1 | - | CASSEGGPPSSYEQYF | TGTGCCAGCAGTGAAGGCGGGCCTCCCAGCTCCTACGAGCAGTACTTC
- | TRBJ1-4 | TRBV6-1 | - | CASSIAEATNEKLFF | TGTGCCAGCAGTATTGCAGAAGCAACTAATGAAAAACTGTTTTTT
TRBD1 | TRBJ1-1 | TRBV7-9 | - | CASSLQPGTGGMAFF | TGTGCCAGCAGCCTCCAACCCGGGACAGGGGGTATGGCTTTCTTT
TRBD2 | TRBJ2-2 | TRBV5-4 | few | CAIHQRGPGELFF | TGTGCCATCCACCAGCGGGGGCCCGGGGAGCTGTTTTTT
- | TRBJ1-6 | TRBV28 | - | CASSSGTRNSPLHF | TGTGCCAGCAGCTCAGGGACAAGAAATTCACCCCTCCACTTT
- | TRBJ2-1 | TRBV7-6 | - | CASSLGPSSYNEQFF | TGTGCCAGCAGCTTAGGTCCGAGCTCCTACAATGAGCAGTTCTTC
TRBD1 | TRBJ2-7 | TRBV10-3 | - | CAINAGQDYEQYF | TGTGCCATCAATGCGGGACAGGACTACGAGCAGTACTTC
TRBD1 | TRBJ2-3 | TRBV6-1 | - | CASSGQRTGGSTDTQYF | TGTGCCAGCAGTGGCCAGAGGACAGGGGGATCCACAGATACGCAGTATTTT
- | TRBJ1-1 | TRBV2 | - | CASSGGGAREAFF | TGTGCCAGCAGTGGGGGTGGGGCCAGGGAAGCTTTCTTT
- | TRBJ1-3 | TRBV18 | - | CASSPDMSSGNTIYF | TGTGCCAGCTCACCAGACATGAGCTCTGGAAACACCATATATTTT